Sequencing of this T cell receptor (beta chain) was carried out in a study of T cells in women clearing cervical HPV infection. TCR beta CDR3 amplified by multiplex PCR from 950 to 1,500 ng genomic DNA. Libraries were prepared by immunoSEQ multiplex PCR; TCRdb keeps only in-frame clonotypes and omits some of them. This sample contains about 40,000 clones. This receptor was obtained from a woman aged 18 to 69 with a cervical HPV16 infection that either progressed to CIN3+ or cleared (not recorded which). Sequenced: blood buffy coat.

The CDR3 region is CASSRQDLNEKLFF. The covered CDR3 bases are TGTGCCAGCAGTAGACAGGACCTTAATGAAAAA. The gene calls are TRBV2 and TRBJ1-4; tentative D call: TRBD1 (6 bases). Read data end 3 residues before the CDR3 end; the end is taken from the germline J gene. There are 14 residues in the CDR3. Germline loops: CDR1 SNHLY, CDR2 FYNNEI. Deletions cut 5 bases from V and 4 bases from J, with 11 bases between.